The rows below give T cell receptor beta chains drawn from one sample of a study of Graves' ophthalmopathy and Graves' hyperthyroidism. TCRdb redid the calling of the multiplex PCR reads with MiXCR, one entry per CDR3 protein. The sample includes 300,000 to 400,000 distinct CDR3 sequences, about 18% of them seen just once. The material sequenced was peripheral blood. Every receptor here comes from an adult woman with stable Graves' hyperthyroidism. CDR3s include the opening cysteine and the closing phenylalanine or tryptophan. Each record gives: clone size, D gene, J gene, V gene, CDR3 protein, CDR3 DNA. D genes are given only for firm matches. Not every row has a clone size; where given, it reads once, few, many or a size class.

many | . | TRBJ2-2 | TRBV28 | CASCLNTGELFF | TGTGCCAGCTGTCTAAACACCGGGGAGCTGTTTTTT
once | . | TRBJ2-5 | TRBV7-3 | CASSLGPRETQYF | TGTGCCAGCAGCTTGGGGCCTCGGGAGACCCAGTACTTC
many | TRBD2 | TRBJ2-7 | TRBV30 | CAWSGLAGFYEQYF | TGTGCCTGGAGTGGACTAGCGGGATTCTACGAGCAGTACTTC
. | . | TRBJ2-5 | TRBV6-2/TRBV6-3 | CAALSRETQYF | TGTGCCGCGCTCTCCCGGGAGACCCAGTACTTC
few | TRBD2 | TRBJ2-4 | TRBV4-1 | CASSQLAGVVKNIQYF | TGCGCCAGCAGCCAACTAGCGGGAGTAGTCAAAAACATTCAGTACTTC
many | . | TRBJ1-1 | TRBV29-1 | CSVRGGNTEAFF | TGCAGCGTCAGGGGAGGGAACACTGAAGCTTTCTTT
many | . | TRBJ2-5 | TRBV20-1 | CSASRIRETQYF | TGCAGTGCTTCCAGGATACGAGAGACCCAGTACTTC
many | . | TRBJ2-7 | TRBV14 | CASSQARGVFSYEQYF | TGTGCCAGCAGCCAAGCCCGCGGGGTGTTCTCCTACGAGCAGTACTTC
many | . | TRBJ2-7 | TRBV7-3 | CASSLFLGGEQYF | TGTGCCAGCAGCTTATTTTTGGGGGGCGAGCAGTACTTC
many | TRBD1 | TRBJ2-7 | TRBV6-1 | CASRAGRDRRSYEQYF | TGTGCCAGCAGGGCGGGCAGGGACAGACGTTCCTACGAGCAGTACTTC
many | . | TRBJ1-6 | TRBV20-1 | CSARDSGQGIGSPLHF | TGCAGTGCTAGAGATAGTGGTCAGGGAATAGGGTCACCCCTCCACTTT
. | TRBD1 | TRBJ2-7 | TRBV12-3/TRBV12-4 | CASSFPFDRGLQTYEQYF | TGTGCCAGCAGTTTCCCGTTCGACAGGGGGCTCCAAACCTACGAGCAGTACTTC
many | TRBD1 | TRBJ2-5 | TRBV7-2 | CASSPGGASQYF | TGTGCCAGCAGTCCAGGGGGCGCATCCCAGTACTTC
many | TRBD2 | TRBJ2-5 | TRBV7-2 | CASSYPPRLAGHQETQYF | TGTGCCAGCAGCTACCCACCCCGACTAGCGGGACACCAAGAGACCCAGTACTTC
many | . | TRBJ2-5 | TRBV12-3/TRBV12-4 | CASSPQSAVGTQYF | TGTGCCAGCAGTCCTCAATCGGCGGTAGGGACCCAGTACTTC
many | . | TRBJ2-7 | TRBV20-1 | CSAGGTLPPYEQYF | TGCAGTGCAGGAGGGACCCTCCCTCCCTACGAGCAGTACTTC
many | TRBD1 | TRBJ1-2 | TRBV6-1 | CASSGGAVYGYTF | TGTGCCAGCTCAGGGGGAGCCGTCTATGGCTACACCTTC
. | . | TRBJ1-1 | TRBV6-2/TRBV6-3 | CAISTLRTEAFF | TGTGCCATTTCGACCCTTAGAACTGAAGCTTTCTTT
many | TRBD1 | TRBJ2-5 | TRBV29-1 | CSVCRDSWCQETQYF | TGCAGCGTTTGTCGGGACAGCTGGTGCCAAGAGACCCAGTACTTC
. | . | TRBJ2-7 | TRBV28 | CASGTIKGRTYEQYF | TGTGCCAGCGGCACCATTAAAGGACGGACCTACGAGCAGTACTTC
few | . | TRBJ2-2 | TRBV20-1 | CSARDVERANTGELFF | TGCAGTGCTAGAGATGTCGAGCGGGCGAACACCGGGGAGCTGTTTTTT
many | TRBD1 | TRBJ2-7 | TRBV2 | CASSHRGRSYEQYF | TGTGCCAGCAGTCACAGGGGGCGAAGCTACGAGCAGTACTTC
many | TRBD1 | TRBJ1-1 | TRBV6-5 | CASSPRQGGTTEAFF | TGTGCCAGCAGTCCAAGACAGGGCGGGACCACTGAAGCTTTCTTT
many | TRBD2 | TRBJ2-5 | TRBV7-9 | CASSLSAHGSGRQRSTQYF | TGTGCCAGCAGCTTATCGGCTCACGGTAGCGGGAGGCAGAGGTCGACCCAGTACTTC
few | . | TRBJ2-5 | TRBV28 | CASRRFQETQYF | TGTGCCAGCAGACGGTTCCAAGAGACCCAGTACTTC
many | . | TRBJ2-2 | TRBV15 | CATSRDPGVGELFF | TGTGCCACCAGCAGAGATCCGGGGGTCGGGGAGCTGTTTTTT
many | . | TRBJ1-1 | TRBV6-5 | CASSYSATANTEAFF | TGTGCCAGCAGTTACTCGGCCACAGCGAACACTGAAGCTTTCTTT
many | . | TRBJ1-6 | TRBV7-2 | CASNNQGRYSPLHF | TGTGCCAGCAACAATCAGGGTCGATATTCACCCCTCCACTTT
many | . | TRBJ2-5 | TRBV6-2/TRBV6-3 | CASRSGTGGQETQYF | TGTGCCAGCAGATCCGGGACCGGGGGCCAAGAGACCCAGTACTTC
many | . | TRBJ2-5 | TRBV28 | CASSYGGSGEKETQYF | TGTGCCAGCAGTTATGGGGGCAGTGGGGAAAAAGAGACCCAGTACTTC
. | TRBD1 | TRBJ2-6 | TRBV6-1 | CASSWLGTANLLTF | TGTGCCAGCAGCTGGCTCGGGACAGCGAACCTCCTGACTTTC
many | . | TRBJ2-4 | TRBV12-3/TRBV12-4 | CASSLGEGGAPYSQYF | TGTGCCAGCAGTTTGGGGGAGGGGGGCGCACCATACTCTCAGTACTTC
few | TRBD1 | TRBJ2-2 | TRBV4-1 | CASGRTGATGELFF | TGCGCCAGCGGACGGACAGGGGCCACCGGGGAGCTGTTTTTT
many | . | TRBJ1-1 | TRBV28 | CASSLFDRQEAFF | TGTGCCAGCAGTTTGTTCGACAGACAAGAAGCTTTCTTT
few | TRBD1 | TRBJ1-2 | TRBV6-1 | CASSPGQGVGYGYTF | TGTGCCAGCAGCCCGGGACAGGGAGTTGGCTATGGCTACACCTTC
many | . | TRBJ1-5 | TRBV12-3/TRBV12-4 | CASSFQSQPQHF | TGTGCCAGCAGTTTCCAGTCCCAGCCCCAGCATTTT
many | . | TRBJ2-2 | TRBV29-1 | CSVTSQGYGDTGELFF | TGCAGCGTCACAAGTCAGGGGTACGGGGACACCGGGGAGCTGTTTTTT
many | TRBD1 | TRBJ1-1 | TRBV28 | CASSRSGTVVEAFF | TGTGCCAGCAGCCGTTCCGGGACAGTCGTTGAAGCTTTCTTT
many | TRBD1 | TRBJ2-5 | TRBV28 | CASRSTGEETQYF | TGTGCCAGCAGGTCCACAGGGGAAGAGACCCAGTACTTC
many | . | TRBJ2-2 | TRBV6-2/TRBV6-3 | CASSYTLDGELFF | TGTGCCAGCAGTTACACTCTTGACGGGGAGCTGTTTTTT
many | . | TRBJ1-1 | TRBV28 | CASGSREGTEAFF | TGTGCCAGCGGGTCGCGGGAAGGCACTGAAGCTTTCTTT
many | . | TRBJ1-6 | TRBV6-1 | CASTRTINSPLHF | TGTGCCAGCACCAGGACCATTAATTCACCCCTCCACTTT
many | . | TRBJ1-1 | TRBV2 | CASSEFGMDTEAFF | TGTGCCAGCAGTGAATTTGGGATGGACACTGAAGCTTTCTTT
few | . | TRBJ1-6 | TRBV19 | CASIPGVNSPLHF | TGTGCCAGTATCCCAGGGGTTAATTCACCCCTCCACTTT
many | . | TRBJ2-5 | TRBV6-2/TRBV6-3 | CASSWDWADQETQYF | TGTGCCAGCAGCTGGGACTGGGCAGACCAAGAGACCCAGTACTTC
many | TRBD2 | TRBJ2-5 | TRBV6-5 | CASSPRRGGPKETQYF | TGTGCCAGCAGTCCTCGACGGGGGGGGCCCAAAGAGACCCAGTACTTC
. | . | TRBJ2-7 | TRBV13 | CASSPPRGYEQYF | TGTGCCAGCAGCCCGCCCCGAGGCTACGAGCAGTACTTC
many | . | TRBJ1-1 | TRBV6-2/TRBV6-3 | CASSYSSWGRPVEAFF | TGTGCCAGCAGTTACTCGAGTTGGGGAAGGCCAGTTGAAGCTTTCTTT
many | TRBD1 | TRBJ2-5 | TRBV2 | CASSDDREETQYF | TGTGCCAGCAGTGATGACAGGGAAGAGACCCAGTACTTC
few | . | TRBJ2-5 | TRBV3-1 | CASSPNSQGPETQYF | TGTGCCAGCAGCCCCAACTCACAGGGACCAGAGACCCAGTACTTC
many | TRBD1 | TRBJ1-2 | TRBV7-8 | CASSSTRGGDGYTF | TGTGCCAGCAGCTCCACCAGGGGGGGCGACGGCTACACCTTC
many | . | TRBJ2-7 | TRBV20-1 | CSARDTGALSYEQYF | TGCAGTGCTAGAGACACAGGTGCCCTCTCCTACGAGCAGTACTTC
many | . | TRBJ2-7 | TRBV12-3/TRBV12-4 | CASSGVREKQYF | TGTGCCAGCAGTGGTGTCCGGGAAAAGCAGTACTTC
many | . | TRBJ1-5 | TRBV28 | CASSLPDFHQPQHF | TGTGCCAGCAGTTTACCCGACTTCCATCAGCCCCAGCATTTT